The clone carrying this T cell receptor (beta chain) came up once. These data originate in a study of glioma-infiltrating T cells after dendritic cell vaccination. Amplification used 60 V beta primers and 13 J beta primers. Clones were sequenced by immunoSEQ multiplex PCR, and TCRdb holds only the in-frame ones, with some missing. The table has 75,000 to 100,000 clones, 79% seen once. Only patients with spare fresh-frozen tumor and over two years of follow-up were included. The receptor was isolated from a human donor with glioblastoma. Sequenced material: blood, taken before dendritic cell vaccination.

CDR3 residues: CASSLEGQRYGYTF. CDR3 sequence (DNA): TGTGCCAGCAGCCTCGAGGGACAGAGATATGGCTACACCTTC. The chain couples TRBV11-1 to TRBJ1-2; 7 nucleotides match TRBD1. CDR3 length: 14 residues. The V and J ends lost 5 bases and 5 bases, in that order; junction bases with no gene match: 8. The V gene's germline CDR1 is SGHAT and CDR2 FQDESV (reference sequence).